This T cell receptor beta chain is from a study of neurological immune-mediated disorders. This clonotype has just a few counts. Germline V gene data show CDR1 as MNHEY and CDR2 as SVGAGI. V lost 6 bases, J lost 1 base, and 12 bases lay in between. The CDR3 has 14 amino acids. TCRdb analysed the 5' RACE reads with MiXCR anew, one entry per CDR3 protein. The sample holds roughly 100,000 distinct CDR3 sequences, roughly 3.5% seen once. The V call is TRBV6-5, the J call TRBJ1-2; a weak D match, TRBD1 (5 bases). Sequenced sample: PBMCs. The receptor's source is a woman in her forties or fifties with multiple sclerosis. The CDR3 bases are TGTGCCAGCAGGCGGGGCAGGGTTAACTATGGCTACACCTTC. As protein: CASRRGRVNYGYTF.